The entry below describes one T cell receptor beta chain. Its antigen is unidentified. The data are from a study of cytomegalovirus exposure and HLA in healthy donors. General study results and limits: Sequencing depth roughly uniform across donors was assumed in presence/absence analyses.

PCR was performed using 60 Vbeta and 13 Jbeta primers. Profiling relied on immunoSEQ multiplex PCR, and the TCRdb table lists in-frame clones only, not all of them. There are around 92,000 clones in the sample; approximately 75% occur only once, and over 12% lies in the top ten. Germline assignment: CDR1 LGHNT and CDR2 FRNRAP. CDR3 length: 14 residues. With V trimmed by 5 bases and J by 5 bases, 0 bases remained unmatched. What was sequenced was PBMCs. The TCR originated in a woman aged 70-85 years in good health and CMV-seropositive. This sequence joins TRBV12-5 and TRBJ2-5; 15 positions agree with TRBD2. The CDR3 DNA reads as TGTGCTAGTGGTGGGACTAGCGGGGGGGAGACCCAGTACTTC. Translation gives CASGGTSGGETQYF.